This TCR beta chain was identified in a study of molecular identifiers for immune sequencing clone quantification. Methods described previously, with TCR primers listed, were used for bulk TCR libraries. MiXCR, applied by TCRdb to the PCR reads, yields one record per CDR3 protein. The profile covers approximately 590,000 distinct CDR3 sequences, with around 25% appearing a single time and 0.75% to 0.8% taken by the ten largest. Sorting was used to obtain naive CD8 T cells (CD8+CD4-CCR7+CD45RA+). This clonotype was recorded many times. The clonotype comes from a human donor in good health. Some libraries in this study had Jurkat cell RNA spiked in. Sequencing used naive CD8+ T cells from blood, with Jurkat cell RNA spiked in. The subset: FACS-sorted CD8+CD4-CCR7+CD45RA+ naive T cells.

Here the CDR3 reads CASSGALWADRSTDTQYF. The CDR3 bases are TGTGCCAGCAGTGGGGCCCTTTGGGCAGATAGAAGCACAGATACGCAGTATTTT. The chain combines TRBV2 with TRBJ2-3; unclear D gene. CDR1 SNHLY and CDR2 FYNNEI come from the germline V gene. The CDR3 has 18 amino acids. V lost 4 bases to trimming and J lost 0 bases, with 20 bases between them.